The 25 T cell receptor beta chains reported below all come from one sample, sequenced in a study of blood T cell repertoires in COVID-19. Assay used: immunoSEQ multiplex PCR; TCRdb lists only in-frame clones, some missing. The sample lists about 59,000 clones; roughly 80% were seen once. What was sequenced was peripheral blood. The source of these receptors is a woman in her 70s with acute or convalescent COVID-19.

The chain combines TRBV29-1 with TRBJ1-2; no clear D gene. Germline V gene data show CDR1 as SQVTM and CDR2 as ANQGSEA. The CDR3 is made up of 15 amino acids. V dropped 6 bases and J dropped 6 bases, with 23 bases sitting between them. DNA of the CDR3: TGCAGCGTCTCCCACGTCCCTCGGGATAAAGATGGCTACACCTTC. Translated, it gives CSVSHVPRDKDGYTF.

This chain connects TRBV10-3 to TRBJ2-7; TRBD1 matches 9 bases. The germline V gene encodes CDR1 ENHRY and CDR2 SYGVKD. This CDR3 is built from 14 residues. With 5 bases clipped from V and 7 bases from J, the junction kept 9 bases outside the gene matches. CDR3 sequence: CAISSGTGFGEQYF. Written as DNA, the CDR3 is TGTGCCATCAGTTCCGGGACAGGGTTCGGTGAGCAGTACTTC.

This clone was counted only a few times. CDR3 protein: CASSQDSAGSYGYTF. The CDR3 nucleotides are TGTGCCAGCAGCCAAGATTCGGCGGGGAGCTATGGCTACACCTTC. V usage is TRBV3-1 (or the pseudogene TRBV3-2) and J usage is TRBJ1-2, with no clear D. V was cut by 0 bases and J by 4 bases, with 12 bases left in between. The CDR3 length is 15 residues. CDR1 and CDR2 (germline): LGHDT, YNNKEL (reference sequence).

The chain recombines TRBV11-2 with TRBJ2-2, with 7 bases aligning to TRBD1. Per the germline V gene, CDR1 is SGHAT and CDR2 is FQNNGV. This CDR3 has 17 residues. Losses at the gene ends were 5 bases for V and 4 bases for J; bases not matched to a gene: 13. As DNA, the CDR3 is TGTGCCAGCAGCCCGCTTTTACAGGGGACGCGCACCGGGGAGCTGTTTTTT. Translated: CASSPLLQGTRTGELFF.

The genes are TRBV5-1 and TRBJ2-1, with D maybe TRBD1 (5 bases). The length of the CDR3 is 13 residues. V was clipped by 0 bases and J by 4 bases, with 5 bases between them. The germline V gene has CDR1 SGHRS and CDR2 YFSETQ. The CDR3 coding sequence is TGCGCCAGCAGCTTGGGACAGTACAATGAGCAGTTCTTC. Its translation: CASSLGQYNEQFF. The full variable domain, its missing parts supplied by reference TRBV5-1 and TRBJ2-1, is KAGVTQTPRYLIKTRGQQVTLSCSPISGHRSVSWYQQTPGQGLQFLFEYFSETQRNKGNFPGRFSGRQFSNSRSEMNVSTLELGDSALYLCASSLGQYNEQFFGPGTRLTVL.

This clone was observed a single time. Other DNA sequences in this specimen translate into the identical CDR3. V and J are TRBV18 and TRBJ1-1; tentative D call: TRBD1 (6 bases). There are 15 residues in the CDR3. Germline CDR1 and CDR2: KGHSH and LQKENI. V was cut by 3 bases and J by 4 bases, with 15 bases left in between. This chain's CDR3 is CASSPGVGGGTEAFF. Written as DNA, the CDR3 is TGTGCCAGCTCACCTGGAGTGGGAGGGGGCACTGAAGCTTTCTTT.

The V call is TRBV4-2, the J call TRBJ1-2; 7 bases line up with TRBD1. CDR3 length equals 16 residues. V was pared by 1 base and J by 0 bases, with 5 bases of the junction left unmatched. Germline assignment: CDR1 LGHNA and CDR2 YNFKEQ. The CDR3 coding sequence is TGTGCCAGCAGCCAAGGGACAGGAAGCTCTAACTATGGCTACACCTTC. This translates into CASSQGTGSSNYGYTF.

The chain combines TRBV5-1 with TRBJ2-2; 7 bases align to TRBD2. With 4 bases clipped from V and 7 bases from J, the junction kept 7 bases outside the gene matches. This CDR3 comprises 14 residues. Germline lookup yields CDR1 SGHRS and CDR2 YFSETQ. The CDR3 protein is CASSLGPGGGELFF. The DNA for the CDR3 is TGCGCCAGCAGCCTGGGACCGGGGGGCGGGGAGCTGTTTTTT. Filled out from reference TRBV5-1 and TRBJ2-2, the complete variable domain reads KAGVTQTPRYLIKTRGQQVTLSCSPISGHRSVSWYQQTPGQGLQFLFEYFSETQRNKGNFPGRFSGRQFSNSRSEMNVSTLELGDSALYLCASSLGPGGGELFFGEGSRLTVL.

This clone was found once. The chain's CDR3 is CASKAGQGGYGYTF. CDR3 DNA: TGTGCCAGTAAAGCTGGACAGGGCGGCTATGGCTACACCTTC. V usage is TRBV19 and J usage is TRBJ1-2; 8 positions agree with TRBD1. The length of the CDR3 is 14 residues. The germline V gene encodes CDR1 LNHDA and CDR2 SQIVND (reference sequence). V was clipped by 7 bases and J by 4 bases; unmatched bases: 8.

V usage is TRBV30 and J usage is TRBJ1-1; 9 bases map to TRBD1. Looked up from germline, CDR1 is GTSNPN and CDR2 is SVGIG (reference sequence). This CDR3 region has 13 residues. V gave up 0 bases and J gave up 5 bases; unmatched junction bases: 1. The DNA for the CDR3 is TGTGCCTGGAGTGTCGACAGGGGGACTGAAGCTTTCTTT. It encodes CAWSVDRGTEAFF.

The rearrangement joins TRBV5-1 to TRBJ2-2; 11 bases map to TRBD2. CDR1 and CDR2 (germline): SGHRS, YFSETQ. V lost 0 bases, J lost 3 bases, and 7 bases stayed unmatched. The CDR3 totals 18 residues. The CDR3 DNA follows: TGCGCCAGCAGCTTGGCGAATAGCGGGGGGGCCGACACCGGGGAGCTGTTTTTT. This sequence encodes CASSLANSGGADTGELFF. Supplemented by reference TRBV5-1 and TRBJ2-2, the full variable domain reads KAGVTQTPRYLIKTRGQQVTLSCSPISGHRSVSWYQQTPGQGLQFLFEYFSETQRNKGNFPGRFSGRQFSNSRSEMNVSTLELGDSALYLCASSLANSGGADTGELFFGEGSRLTVL.

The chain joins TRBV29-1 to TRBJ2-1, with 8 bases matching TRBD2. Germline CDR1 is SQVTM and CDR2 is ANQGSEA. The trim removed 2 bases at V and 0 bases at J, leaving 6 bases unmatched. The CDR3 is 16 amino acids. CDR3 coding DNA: TGCAGCGTTGAACAGGACGGGGGGGCCTCCTACAATGAGCAGTTCTTC. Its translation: CSVEQDGGASYNEQFF.

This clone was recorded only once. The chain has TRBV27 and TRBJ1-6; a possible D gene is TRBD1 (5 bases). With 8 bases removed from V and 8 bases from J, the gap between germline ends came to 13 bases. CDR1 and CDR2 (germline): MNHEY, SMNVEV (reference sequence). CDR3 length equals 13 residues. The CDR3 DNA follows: TGTGCCAGCCGTGGGTGGGGGGATTCACCCCTCCACTTT. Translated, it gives CASRGWGDSPLHF.

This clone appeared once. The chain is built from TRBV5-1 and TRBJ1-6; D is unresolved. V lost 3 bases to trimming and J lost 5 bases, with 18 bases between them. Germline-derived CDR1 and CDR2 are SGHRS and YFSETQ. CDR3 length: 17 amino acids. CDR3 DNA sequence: TGCGCCAGCAGCTACTCTGGGCCCGGCGCTAATAATTCACCCCTCCACTTT. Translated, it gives CASSYSGPGANNSPLHF.

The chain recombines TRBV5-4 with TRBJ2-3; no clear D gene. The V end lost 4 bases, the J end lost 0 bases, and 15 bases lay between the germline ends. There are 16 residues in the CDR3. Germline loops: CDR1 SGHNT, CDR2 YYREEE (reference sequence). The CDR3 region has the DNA TGTGCCAGCAGCGAGCAGGTACCTTCTAGCACAGATACGCAGTATTTT. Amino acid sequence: CASSEQVPSSTDTQYF.

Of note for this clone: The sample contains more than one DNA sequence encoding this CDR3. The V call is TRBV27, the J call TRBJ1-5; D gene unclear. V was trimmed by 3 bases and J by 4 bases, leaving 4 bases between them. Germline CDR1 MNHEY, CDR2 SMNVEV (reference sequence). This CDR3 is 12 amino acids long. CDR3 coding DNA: TGTGCCAGCAGTTTTCCGAATCAGCCCCAGCATTTT. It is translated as CASSFPNQPQHF.

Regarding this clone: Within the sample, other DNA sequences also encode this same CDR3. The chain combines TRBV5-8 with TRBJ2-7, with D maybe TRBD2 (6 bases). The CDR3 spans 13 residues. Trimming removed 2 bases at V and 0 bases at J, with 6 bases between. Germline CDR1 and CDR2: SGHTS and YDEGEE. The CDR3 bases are TGTGCCAGCAGCTTCGGGAGCTCCTACGAGCAGTACGTC. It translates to CASSFGSSYEQYV.

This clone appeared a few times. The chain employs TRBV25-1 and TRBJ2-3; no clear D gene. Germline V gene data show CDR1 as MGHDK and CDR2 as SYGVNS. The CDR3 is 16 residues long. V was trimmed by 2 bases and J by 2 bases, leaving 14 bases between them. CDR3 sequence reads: CASSEPLTVLTDTQYF. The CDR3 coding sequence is TGTGCCAGCAGTGAACCCCTCACAGTCCTCACAGATACGCAGTATTTT.

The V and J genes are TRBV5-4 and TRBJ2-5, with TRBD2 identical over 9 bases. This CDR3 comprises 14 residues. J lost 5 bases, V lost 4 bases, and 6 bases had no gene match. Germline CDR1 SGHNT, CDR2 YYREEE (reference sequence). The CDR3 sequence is CASSAGGLKETQYF. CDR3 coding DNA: TGTGCCAGCAGCGCGGGGGGGCTAAAGGAGACCCAGTACTTC.

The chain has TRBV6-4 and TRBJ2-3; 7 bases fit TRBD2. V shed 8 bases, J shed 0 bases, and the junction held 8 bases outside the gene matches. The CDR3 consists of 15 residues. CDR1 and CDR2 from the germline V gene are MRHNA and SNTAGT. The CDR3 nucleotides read TGTGCCAGCCGTCCTGTGGGGGGGAGCACAGATACGCAGTATTTT. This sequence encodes CASRPVGGSTDTQYF.

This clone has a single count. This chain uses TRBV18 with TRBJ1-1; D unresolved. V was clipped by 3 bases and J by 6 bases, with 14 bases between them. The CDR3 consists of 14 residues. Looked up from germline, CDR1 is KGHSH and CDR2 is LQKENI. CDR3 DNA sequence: TGTGCCAGCTCACCGAATTCGAGGCACGCTGAAGCTTTCTTT. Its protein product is CASSPNSRHAEAFF. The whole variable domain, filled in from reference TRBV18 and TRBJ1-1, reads NAGVMQNPRHLVRRRGQEARLRCSPMKGHSHVYWYRQLPEEGLKFMVYLQKENIIDESGMPKERFSAEFPKEGPSILRIQQVVRGDSAAYFCASSPNSRHAEAFFGQGTRLTVV.

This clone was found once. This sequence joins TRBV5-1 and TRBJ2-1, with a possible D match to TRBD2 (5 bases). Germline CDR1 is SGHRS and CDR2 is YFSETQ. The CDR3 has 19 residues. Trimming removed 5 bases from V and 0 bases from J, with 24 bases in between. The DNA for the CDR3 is TGCGCCAGCAGAAAGCAAGTAGCTAGCCAGCTCGACTCCTACAATGAGCAGTTCTTC. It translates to CASRKQVASQLDSYNEQFF.

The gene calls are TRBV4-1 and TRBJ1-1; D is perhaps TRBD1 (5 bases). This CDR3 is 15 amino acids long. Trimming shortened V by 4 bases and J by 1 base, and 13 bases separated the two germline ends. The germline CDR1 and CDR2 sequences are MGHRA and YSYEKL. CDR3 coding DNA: TGCGCCAGCAGCCTATCGCCGGACACGAACACTGAAGCTTTCTTT. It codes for CASSLSPDTNTEAFF.

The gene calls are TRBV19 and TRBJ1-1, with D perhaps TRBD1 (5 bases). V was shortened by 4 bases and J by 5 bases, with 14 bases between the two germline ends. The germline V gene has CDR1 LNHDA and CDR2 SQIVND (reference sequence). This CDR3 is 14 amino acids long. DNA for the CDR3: TGTGCCAGTAGTAAAGTCGGGGGAGGAACTGAAGCTTTCTTT. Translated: CASSKVGGGTEAFF.

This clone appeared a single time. This CDR3 is CASSSVGVTNEKLFF. The CDR3 bases are TGTGCCAGCAGCAGCGTAGGGGTTACTAATGAAAAACTGTTTTTT. The J gene is TRBJ1-4, the V gene TRBV5-5; D is perhaps TRBD1 (5 bases). V was clipped by 4 bases and J by 2 bases, with 12 bases between them. Germline V gene sequence: CDR1 SGHKS, CDR2 YYEKEE (reference sequence). This CDR3 has 15 residues.